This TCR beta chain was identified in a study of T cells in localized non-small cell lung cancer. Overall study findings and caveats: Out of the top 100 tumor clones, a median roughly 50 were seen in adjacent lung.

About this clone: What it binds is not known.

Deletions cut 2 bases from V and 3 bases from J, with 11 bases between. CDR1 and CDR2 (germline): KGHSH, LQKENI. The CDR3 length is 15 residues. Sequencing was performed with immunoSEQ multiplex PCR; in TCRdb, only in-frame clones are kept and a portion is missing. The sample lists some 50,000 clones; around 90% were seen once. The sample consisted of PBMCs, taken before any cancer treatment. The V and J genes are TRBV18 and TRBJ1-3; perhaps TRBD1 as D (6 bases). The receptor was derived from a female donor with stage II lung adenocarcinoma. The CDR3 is CASSPAGAIGNTIYF. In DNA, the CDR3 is TGTGCCAGCTCACCAGCAGGGGCTATTGGAAACACCATATATTTT.